The rows below give T cell receptor beta chains drawn from one sample of a study of regulatory T cells in long-lasting Graves disease. A single record per CDR3 protein comes from TCRdb applying MiXCR to the multiplex PCR reads. The repertoire includes 400,000 to 600,000 distinct CDR3 sequences, approximately 21% of them detected once, and roughly 6.9% sits in the top ten. Here the sequenced sample was peripheral blood mononuclear cells (PBMCs), taken when the disease was refractory, from a patient treated with antithyroid drugs. Every receptor here comes from a female donor with Graves disease. Both conserved end residues are trimmed from each CDR3. The order of the fields is CDR3 protein, clone size, J gene, V gene. Size tells how often a clone was seen (once, few, many) or the class of an expanded clone, and some rows leave it out.

cdr3_aa: ASSPPEVTDTQY; clone_size: NA; j_call: TRBJ2-3; v_call: TRBV7-2
cdr3_aa: ASSQVTSGGGYEQY; clone_size: NA; j_call: TRBJ2-7; v_call: TRBV7-3
cdr3_aa: ASGMRHSSETQY; clone_size: NA; j_call: TRBJ2-5; v_call: TRBV19
cdr3_aa: ASSVGGGMNTEAF; clone_size: many; j_call: TRBJ1-1; v_call: TRBV2
cdr3_aa: ASSRWAHEGGGYT; clone_size: many; j_call: TRBJ1-2; v_call: TRBV12-3/TRBV12-4
cdr3_aa: ASRLRERGTYEQY; clone_size: many; j_call: TRBJ2-7; v_call: TRBV28
cdr3_aa: ASSLAPQGVGETQY; clone_size: many; j_call: TRBJ2-5; v_call: TRBV7-2
cdr3_aa: ASSLMTGEKTEAF; clone_size: many; j_call: TRBJ1-1; v_call: TRBV11-2
cdr3_aa: ASSLYYPQRGQETQY; clone_size: many; j_call: TRBJ2-5; v_call: TRBV27
cdr3_aa: ASSSQKAYEQY; clone_size: many; j_call: TRBJ2-7; v_call: TRBV28
cdr3_aa: ASSWGQGSSS; clone_size: many; j_call: TRBJ1-2; v_call: TRBV5-6
cdr3_aa: ASSPPGDPDKRNYGYT; clone_size: few; j_call: TRBJ1-2; v_call: TRBV7-3
cdr3_aa: ASSLVGTGSSDDTGELF; clone_size: NA; j_call: TRBJ2-2; v_call: TRBV5-1
cdr3_aa: ASSVNPGTLTEAF; clone_size: few; j_call: TRBJ1-1; v_call: TRBV9
cdr3_aa: SARDVRAHTDTQY; clone_size: few; j_call: TRBJ2-3; v_call: TRBV20-1
cdr3_aa: ASSVGTESQPQH; clone_size: NA; j_call: TRBJ1-5; v_call: TRBV9
cdr3_aa: ASSRDTDPKLF; clone_size: many; j_call: TRBJ1-4; v_call: TRBV2
cdr3_aa: ASSLEQPGGGTEAF; clone_size: few; j_call: TRBJ1-1; v_call: TRBV7-2
cdr3_aa: ASSLRQGSNEKLF; clone_size: NA; j_call: TRBJ1-4; v_call: TRBV7-9
cdr3_aa: ASSRTSGNTGELF; clone_size: many; j_call: TRBJ2-2; v_call: TRBV28
cdr3_aa: ASSIQGLALIYSNQPQH; clone_size: few; j_call: TRBJ1-5; v_call: TRBV7-7
cdr3_aa: ASSLVGQSDEQY; clone_size: NA; j_call: TRBJ2-7; v_call: TRBV11-2
cdr3_aa: ASSFSGSRETQY; clone_size: few; j_call: TRBJ2-5; v_call: TRBV5-1
cdr3_aa: ASSQAGSTGELF; clone_size: NA; j_call: TRBJ2-2; v_call: TRBV14
cdr3_aa: ASSAGEGGETQY; clone_size: many; j_call: TRBJ2-5; v_call: TRBV13
cdr3_aa: SARKAGQPNQPQH; clone_size: few; j_call: TRBJ1-5; v_call: TRBV20-1
cdr3_aa: ASSHARRGGGAAGELF; clone_size: few; j_call: TRBJ2-2; v_call: TRBV2
cdr3_aa: ASSYGGTNSPLH; clone_size: many; j_call: TRBJ1-6; v_call: TRBV6-9
cdr3_aa: ASQESSYNSPLH; clone_size: few; j_call: TRBJ1-6; v_call: TRBV25-1
cdr3_aa: PSTITDRANYGYT; clone_size: NA; j_call: TRBJ1-2; v_call: TRBV12-3/TRBV12-4
cdr3_aa: ASSSGQDSGSSYNEQF; clone_size: NA; j_call: TRBJ2-1; v_call: TRBV6-2/TRBV6-3
cdr3_aa: ASSYRQTGEQY; clone_size: few; j_call: TRBJ2-7; v_call: TRBV7-2
cdr3_aa: ASSQQTGGETEAF; clone_size: NA; j_call: TRBJ1-1; v_call: TRBV4-1
cdr3_aa: ASSPLDSRGYEQY; clone_size: many; j_call: TRBJ2-7; v_call: TRBV27
cdr3_aa: ASTYPAGGHTGELF; clone_size: many; j_call: TRBJ2-2; v_call: TRBV28
cdr3_aa: ASSLRTSTDTQY; clone_size: NA; j_call: TRBJ2-3; v_call: TRBV27
cdr3_aa: ASSLVPRGTDTQY; clone_size: NA; j_call: TRBJ2-3; v_call: TRBV7-9
cdr3_aa: ASSLKRVDQPQH; clone_size: NA; j_call: TRBJ1-5; v_call: TRBV27
cdr3_aa: ASSPVGTGVVEQY; clone_size: many; j_call: TRBJ2-7; v_call: TRBV7-3
cdr3_aa: ASSPGNRDQNIQY; clone_size: many; j_call: TRBJ2-4; v_call: TRBV11-1
cdr3_aa: ASSLARRETQY; clone_size: many; j_call: TRBJ2-5; v_call: TRBV28
cdr3_aa: ASSGLGTGQETQY; clone_size: many; j_call: TRBJ2-5; v_call: TRBV10-1
cdr3_aa: ASRGSANTGELF; clone_size: many; j_call: TRBJ2-2; v_call: TRBV12-3/TRBV12-4
cdr3_aa: ASSPWAGVGYEQY; clone_size: few; j_call: TRBJ2-7; v_call: TRBV11-2
cdr3_aa: ASSLLVWGDTGELF; clone_size: NA; j_call: TRBJ2-2; v_call: TRBV7-3
cdr3_aa: SANLAGGSYEQY; clone_size: few; j_call: TRBJ2-7; v_call: TRBV20-1
cdr3_aa: SATSGSSYNEQF; clone_size: NA; j_call: TRBJ2-1; v_call: TRBV20-1
cdr3_aa: ASSLGQTETDTQY; clone_size: NA; j_call: TRBJ2-3; v_call: TRBV11-2
cdr3_aa: ASSFGGESGTEAF; clone_size: few; j_call: TRBJ1-1; v_call: TRBV12-3/TRBV12-4
cdr3_aa: ASSLWTGLTNEQY; clone_size: many; j_call: TRBJ2-7; v_call: TRBV16
cdr3_aa: ASSSQETVSAGYT; clone_size: NA; j_call: TRBJ1-2; v_call: TRBV5-5
cdr3_aa: SARDWGEAYGYT; clone_size: few; j_call: TRBJ1-2; v_call: TRBV20-1
cdr3_aa: ASSSWGLAVQETQY; clone_size: few; j_call: TRBJ2-5; v_call: TRBV19